The T cell receptor (beta chain) described here comes from a study of cytomegalovirus exposure and HLA in healthy donors. Findings and caveats of the study: An analysis was carried out later, and it reportedly showed fewer N-insertions in an Asian-associated ancestry cluster than the 666-donor mean.

The PCR ran on 60 Vbeta and 13 Jbeta primers. The assay was immunoSEQ multiplex PCR, and TCRdb's table has in-frame clones only and misses some. This listing includes over 35,000 clones. Healthy donors of bone marrow made up the group. Comment on this clone: Antigen specificity is unknown.

The CDR3 is 13 amino acids. V was cut by 5 bases and J by 7 bases, with 12 bases left in between. Germline assignment: CDR1 SGHTA and CDR2 FQGNSA. This chain connects TRBV7-2 to TRBJ1-5; weak D call: TRBD1 (5 bases). This TCR was sampled from a woman in her 30s in good health and CMV-seronegative. The specimen sequenced was PBMCs. CDR3 bases: TGTGCCAGCAGCGGACGGAGGGACCAGCCCCAGCATTTT. Translated: CASSGRRDQPQHF.